The 14 T cell receptor beta chains below come from one sample, sequenced in a study of T cell clonality in common variable immunodeficiency. Only in-frame clones appear in the TCRdb table, and some are missing; sequencing was by immunoSEQ multiplex PCR. This sample carries approximately 44,000 clones, none of them present only once. Sequenced sample: peripheral blood mononuclear cells. The receptors come from a person between 18 and 70 years old in good health.

This clone occurred a few times. With the read ending 3 residues before the CDR3 end, the germline J gene is used to fill in that end. The V and J genes are TRBV2 and TRBJ2-1, with 12 bases lining up with TRBD2. Germline lookup yields CDR1 SNHLY and CDR2 FYNNEI. With 6 bases clipped from V and 4 bases from J, the junction kept 4 bases outside the gene matches. The CDR3 covers 15 residues. CDR3 DNA (partial): TGTGCCAGCAGGGCGACTAGCGGGGGATACAATGAG. Translated: CASRATSGGYNE. The complete CDR3 reads CASRATSGGYNEQFF.

This clone was counted many times. With the read ending 3 residues before the CDR3 end, the germline J gene is used to fill in that end. The chain uses TRBV5-1 and TRBJ1-3; unclear D gene. The CDR3 has 16 residues. Looked up from germline, CDR1 is SGHRS and CDR2 is YFSETQ. Trimming cost V 3 bases and J 0 bases, with 13 bases left between them. Partial CDR3 DNA: TGCGCCAGCAGCTACACAGAGAAAAGCTCTGGAAACACC. As protein: CASSYTEKSSGNT. The entire CDR3 protein is CASSYTEKSSGNTIYF. The variable domain in full, completed from reference TRBV5-1 and TRBJ1-3, reads KAGVTQTPRYLIKTRGQQVTLSCSPISGHRSVSWYQQTPGQGLQFLFEYFSETQRNKGNFPGRFSGRQFSNSRSEMNVSTLELGDSALYLCASSYTEKSSGNTIYFGEGSWLTVV.

This clone was recorded at least ten times. The read stops 3 residues short of the end of the CDR3; the missing end is completed from the germline J gene. The rearrangement links TRBV7-8 to TRBJ2-1, with D hard to call. The CDR3 is 12 residues long. Trimming shortened V by 6 bases and J by 7 bases, and 10 bases separated the two germline ends. CDR1 SGHVS and CDR2 FQNEAQ come from the germline V gene. CDR3 amino acids: CASSSLLNEQFF. The covered CDR3 bases are TGTGCCAGCAGTTCCCTTTTAAATGAG.

This clone was recorded at least ten times. Germline is not matched at one junction end, which may reflect a read error. Sequencing ends 3 residues short of the CDR3 end; the germline J gene provides the rest. The V and J genes are TRBV4-2 and TRBJ2-7; TRBD1 matches 7 bases. This CDR3 spans 15 amino acids. CDR1 and CDR2 (germline): LGHNA, YNFKEQ. The CDR3 loop reads CASSQDHQGAYEQYF. CDR3 DNA, as far as it was read: TGCGCCAGCAGCCAAGATCACCAGGGGGCCTACGAG.

This clone was counted at least ten times. Sequencing ends 3 residues short of the CDR3 end; the germline J gene provides the rest. The chain uses TRBV5-4 and TRBJ1-1, with D possibly TRBD1 on 5 matching bases. Trimming took 4 bases from V and 4 from J, leaving 14 bases between them. CDR3 length equals 14 residues. Per the germline V gene, CDR1 is SGHNT and CDR2 is YYREEE (reference sequence). The CDR3 sequence is CASSPSERGTEAFF. CDR3 bases read: TGTGCCAGCAGCCCGTCCGAAAGGGGCACTGAA.

This clone appeared many times. The CDR3 is cut off 3 residues early in the read; its end comes from the germline J gene. V usage is TRBV7-2 and J usage is TRBJ2-5; D remains ambiguous. The germline V gene encodes CDR1 SGHTA and CDR2 FQGNSA. This CDR3 has 12 amino acids. V gave up 3 bases and J gave up 1 base, with 3 bases separating them. The sequenced part of the CDR3 DNA is TGTGCCAGCAGCTTCATCCAAGAGACC. Amino acids: CASSFIQET. The complete CDR3 reads CASSFIQETQYF.

This clone was detected a few times. Sequencing ends 3 residues short of the CDR3 end; the germline J gene provides the rest. The rearrangement uses TRBV11-3 and TRBJ2-7; 12 nucleotides match TRBD1. Germline V gives CDR1 SGHNT, CDR2 YENEEA. This CDR3 has 15 amino acids. J gave up 5 bases and V 3 bases, and 5 bases lay outside the gene matches. The CDR3 reads CASSLMGQGAHEQYF. The DNA read from the CDR3 is TGTGCCAGCAGCTTGATGGGACAGGGGGCCCACGAG.

This clone was found many times. The read terminates 3 residues before the CDR3 end, so the remaining end is supplied by the germline J gene. The chain employs TRBV7-2 and TRBJ2-3, with unresolved D. V was cut by 0 bases and J by 4 bases, with 11 bases left in between. CDR3 size: 15 residues. Germline V gene data show CDR1 as SGHTA and CDR2 as FQGNSA. The sequenced CDR3 bases are TGTGCCAGCAGCTTAGCGTTCAGAAGGCCAGATACG. Translating it yields CASSLAFRRPDT. The complete CDR3 reads CASSLAFRRPDTQYF. The entire variable domain, with the rest obtained from reference TRBV7-2 and TRBJ2-3, is as follows: GAGVSQSPSNKVTEKGKDVELRCDPISGHTALYWYRQSLGQGLEFLIYFQGNSAPDKSGLPSDRFSAERTGGSVSTLTIQRTQQEDSAVYLCASSLAFRRPDTQYFGPGTRLTVL.

This clone was recorded many times. Read coverage stops 3 residues before the CDR3 terminus; the germline J gene supplies the remainder. The rearrangement uses TRBV5-4 and TRBJ1-3; 7 bases agree with TRBD1. The J segment lost 2 bases and the V segment lost 1 base, leaving 0 bases of the junction unmatched. Germline CDR1 SGHNT, CDR2 YYREEE (reference sequence). The CDR3 contains 14 residues. CDR3 loop: CASSLTGAGNTIYF. CDR3 DNA (partial): TGTGCCAGCAGCTTGACAGGGGCTGGAAACACC. Supplemented by reference TRBV5-4 and TRBJ1-3, the full variable domain reads ETGVTQSPTHLIKTRGQQVTLRCSSQSGHNTVSWYQQALGQGPQFIFQYYREEENGRGNFPPRFSGLQFPNYSSELNVNALELDDSALYLCASSLTGAGNTIYFGEGSWLTVV.

This clone was seen ten or more times. CDR3 residues: CSASWDRGQNEQFF. The sequenced CDR3 bases are TGCAGTGCTAGTTGGGACAGGGGGCAAAATGAG. V is TRBV20-1 and J is TRBJ2-1; TRBD1 aligns across 12 bases. The missing CDR3 end, 3 residues past where the read stops, is filled in from the germline J gene. The CDR3 consists of 14 residues. Looked up from germline, CDR1 is DFQATT and CDR2 is SNEGSKA (reference sequence). The V gene end was trimmed by 3 bases and the J gene end by 7 bases; junction bases not matched to a gene: 4.

This clone occurred many times. The sequence runs out 3 residues before the end of the CDR3; the remainder is reconstructed from the germline J gene. V usage is TRBV7-8 and J usage is TRBJ1-2; perhaps TRBD1 as D (5 bases). The germline V gene encodes CDR1 SGHVS and CDR2 FQNEAQ. The CDR3 is made up of 13 amino acids. CDR3 sequence reads: CASRPFGAEGYTF. The sequenced CDR3 bases are TGTGCCAGCCGCCCCTTTGGGGCAGAGGGC.

In this sample, this clone turned up many times. The read terminates 3 residues before the CDR3 end, so the remaining end is supplied by the germline J gene. The chain uses TRBV5-1 and TRBJ1-2; TRBD1 is a possible D gene (6 bases). The CDR3 has 12 residues. The V gene's germline CDR1 is SGHRS and CDR2 YFSETQ. V was pared by 0 bases and J by 6 bases, with 6 bases between. Partial CDR3 DNA: TGCGCCAGCAGCTTGGACAGGGATGGC. It specifies CASSLDRDG. The full CDR3 reads CASSLDRDGYTF.

This clone came up many times. The CDR3 DNA, read in part, is TGTGCCAGCAGCGTTGGCGGGACAGAGTTTGACGAG. This gives the protein CASSVGGTEFDE. The CDR3 reads in full as CASSVGGTEFDEQYF. This chain uses TRBV7-3 with TRBJ2-7, with D tentatively TRBD1 (7 bases). The read terminates 3 residues before the CDR3 end, so the remaining end is supplied by the germline J gene. CDR1 SGHTA and CDR2 FQGTGA come from the germline V gene. This CDR3 has 15 amino acids. V was pared by 5 bases and J by 5 bases, with 19 bases between.

In regard to this clone: The CDR3 is cut off 3 residues early in the read; its end comes from the germline J gene. V is TRBV29-1 and J is TRBJ2-7, with TRBD1 as a possible D gene (5 bases). Germline V gene sequence: CDR1 SQVTM, CDR2 ANQGSEA. The V and J ends lost 4 bases and 0 bases respectively, with 10 bases between them. CDR3 length: 13 residues. CDR3 protein: CSVVRDSSYEQYF. The CDR3 DNA, read in part, is TGCAGCGTTGTCAGGGATAGCTCCTACGAG.